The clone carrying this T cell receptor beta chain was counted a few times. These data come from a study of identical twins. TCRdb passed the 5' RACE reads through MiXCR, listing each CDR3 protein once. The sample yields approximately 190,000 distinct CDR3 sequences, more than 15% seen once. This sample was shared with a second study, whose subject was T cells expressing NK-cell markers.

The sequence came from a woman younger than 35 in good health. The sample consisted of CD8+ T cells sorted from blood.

CDR3 protein: CASSRLSDTQYF. DNA of the CDR3: TGTGCCAGCAGCCGGTTGTCAGATACGCAGTATTTT. V usage is TRBV7-9 and J usage is TRBJ2-3; the D is unclear. Germline V CDR1 and CDR2: SEHNR, FQNEAQ (reference sequence). This CDR3 is built from 12 residues. Trimming took off 5 bases at V and 4 bases at J, with 7 bases between the two ends. The entire variable domain, with the rest obtained from reference TRBV7-9 and TRBJ2-3, is as follows: DTGVSQNPRHKITKRGQNVTFRCDPISEHNRLYWYRQTLGQGPEFLTYFQNEAQLEKSRLLSDRFSAERPKGSFSTLEIQRTEQGDSAMYLCASSRLSDTQYFGPGTRLTVL.